What follows are 7 T cell receptor beta chains derived from one specimen sequenced in a study of blood T cell repertoires in COVID-19. TCRdb's table, derived via immunoSEQ multiplex PCR, lists solely in-frame clones and lacks some. This table holds about 81,000 clones, more than 75% found once. The specimen was peripheral blood. These receptors all come from a human donor in a cohort sampled during active COVID-19.

V and J are TRBV5-5 and TRBJ2-5; D is possibly TRBD2 (5 bases). Trimming removed 4 bases at V and 7 bases at J, with 8 bases between. CDR1 and CDR2 from the germline V gene are SGHKS and YYEKEE (reference sequence). The CDR3 runs to 11 residues. DNA of the CDR3: TGTGCCAGCAGCCCGGAGGTGACCCAGTACTTC. Protein product: CASSPEVTQYF.

A single count supports this clone. The genes are TRBV5-1 and TRBJ2-3; a possible D gene is TRBD2 (6 bases). The CDR3 contains 15 residues. In germline, CDR1 is SGHRS, CDR2 YFSETQ. V was trimmed by 3 bases and J by 5 bases, leaving 16 bases between them. CDR3 nucleotides: TGCGCCAGCAGCTGGGGCAGCGGGTCTATAGATACGCAGTATTTT. Translation: CASSWGSGSIDTQYF.

The J gene is TRBJ1-2, the V gene TRBV6-5; TRBD1 might be the D (5 bases). CDR3 length: 14 amino acids. V lost 0 bases, J lost 6 bases, and 11 bases lay in between. Germline assignment: CDR1 MNHEY and CDR2 SVGAGI. As DNA, the CDR3 is TGTGCCAGCAGTTACTCTCCAGGGAAAGATGGCTACACCTTC. It translates to CASSYSPGKDGYTF.

The CDR3 bases are TGTGCCAGCAGCTTAGCGGGAGGGTTCGGATCTAATGAAAAACTGTTTTTT. Residues: CASSLAGGFGSNEKLFF. The chain is built from TRBV7-2 and TRBJ1-4; D is undetermined. Germline V lookup: CDR1 SGHTA, CDR2 FQGNSA. CDR3 length equals 17 residues. V lost 0 bases, J lost 3 bases, and 14 bases lay in between. Drawing the rest from reference TRBV7-2 and TRBJ1-4, the complete variable domain is GAGVSQSPSNKVTEKGKDVELRCDPISGHTALYWYRQSLGQGLEFLIYFQGNSAPDKSGLPSDRFSAERTGGSVSTLTIQRTQQEDSAVYLCASSLAGGFGSNEKLFFGSGTQLSVL.

CDR3 DNA: TGTGCCAGCAGGACCGACAGGGGGCAGTTTCAGCCCCAGCATTTT. Protein sequence: CASRTDRGQFQPQHF. The V call is TRBV16, the J call TRBJ1-5; the match to TRBD1 covers 10 bases. V lost 6 bases to trimming and J lost 6 bases; unmatched junction nucleotides: 8. The germline CDR1 and CDR2 sequences are KGHSY and FQNENV. The CDR3 totals 15 residues.

V and J are TRBV4-2 and TRBJ1-5; D might be TRBD1 (5 bases). The germline gives CDR1 LGHNA, CDR2 YNFKEQ. This CDR3 has 15 amino acids. V was pared by 1 base and J by 7 bases, with 14 bases between. In DNA, the CDR3 is TGTGCCAGCAGCCAAGCACTACGGGGGGAGCAGCCCCAGCATTTT. Protein sequence: CASSQALRGEQPQHF.

The CDR3 is CASSFPGGQGGEQYF. The CDR3, as DNA: TGTGCCAGCAGCTTTCCGGGGGGACAGGGGGGCGAGCAGTACTTC. This rearrangement joins TRBV5-8 to TRBJ2-7; 11 bases map to TRBD1. The CDR3 consists of 15 residues. Trimming took 2 bases from V and 6 from J; bases not matched to a gene: 7. Germline CDR1 reads SGHTS; CDR2 reads YDEGEE.